A selection of T cell receptor beta chains follows, all from one sample in a study of CD8+ T cells in alopecia areata. The protocol was immunoSEQ multiplex PCR, while the TCRdb copy is restricted to in-frame clones and leaves out a portion. The table shows about 210,000 clones, with 64% occurring only once. Specimen: CD4+ T cells sorted from blood, collected at week 4, from a patient treated with tofacitinib. The receptors were gathered from a human donor with alopecia areata. The CDR3 runs from the conserved cysteine through the conserved F or W. D genes are given only for firm matches. Rows give clone size only sometimes, using once, few, many, or a class for an expanded clone.

CDR3aa | CDR3nt | abundance | d_gene | j_gene | v_gene
CASMGEKLFF | TGTGCCAGCATGGGTGAAAAACTGTTTTTT | NA | NA | TRBJ1-4 | TRBV27
CASSFTGGVSYEQYF | TGCGCCAGCTCTTTCACAGGGGGCGTCTCCTACGAGCAGTACTTC | NA | TRBD1 | TRBJ2-7 | TRBV5-1
CSVERAGGRGYTF | TGCAGCGTTGAAAGGGCCGGGGGTAGAGGCTACACCTTC | NA | NA | TRBJ1-2 | TRBV29-1
CASSLGQAVSDTQYF | TGTGCCAGCAGTTTGGGACAGGCCGTATCAGATACGCAGTATTTT | NA | TRBD1 | TRBJ2-3 | TRBV27
CASSLINPAGGHGYTF | TGTGCCAGCAGTTTAATAAACCCCGCAGGGGGGCATGGCTACACCTTC | NA | TRBD1 | TRBJ1-2 | TRBV27
CASSKRQGGNTGELFF | TGTGCCAGCAGCAAACGACAGGGAGGTAACACCGGGGAGCTGTTTTTT | NA | NA | TRBJ2-2 | TRBV7-3
CASSFPAQPQHF | TGTGCCAGCAGCTTCCCGGCTCAGCCCCAGCATTTT | NA | NA | TRBJ1-5 | TRBV7-2
CSVDSQGNEQFF | TGCAGCGTTGATTCTCAGGGCAATGAGCAGTTCTTC | NA | NA | TRBJ2-1 | TRBV29-1
CASSPDGGEYNEQFF | TGTGCCAGCAGCCCCGACGGGGGGGAGTACAATGAGCAGTTCTTC | few | TRBD2 | TRBJ2-1 | TRBV7-9
CASSSPVSGTGGELFF | TGTGCCAGCAGTTCCCCCGTTTCGGGAACAGGCGGGGAGCTGTTTTTT | NA | NA | TRBJ2-2 | TRBV6-5
CASSSQSGGAFETQYF | TGTGCCAGCAGCTCCCAGAGCGGGGGGGCGTTTGAGACCCAGTACTTC | once | TRBD2 | TRBJ2-5 | TRBV27
CASSLQGNYGYTF | TGTGCCAGCAGCCTACAGGGGAACTATGGCTACACCTTC | NA | TRBD1 | TRBJ1-2 | TRBV7-9
CASSLRTGASYEQYF | TGCGCCAGCAGCTTACGGACAGGGGCCTCCTACGAGCAGTACTTC | NA | TRBD1 | TRBJ2-7 | TRBV5-1
CASSLGTGGETQYF | TGTGCTAGCAGCTTAGGTACAGGGGGAGAGACCCAGTACTTC | NA | TRBD1 | TRBJ2-5 | TRBV7-7
CASSQDIGDGYGYTF | TGTGCCAGCAGCCAAGATATAGGGGATGGCTATGGCTACACCTTC | NA | NA | TRBJ1-2 | TRBV4-2
CASSPPGGYYGYTF | TGTGCCAGCAGTCCCCCAGGGGGATACTATGGCTACACCTTC | NA | TRBD1 | TRBJ1-2 | TRBV6-6
CASSVVSKGLRDTQYF | TGTGCCAGCAGTGTGGTTAGTAAGGGCCTCCGCGATACGCAGTATTTT | NA | NA | TRBJ2-3 | TRBV2
CASSQDSGTGVFYEQYF | TGCGCCAGCAGCCAAGATTCCGGGACAGGGGTCTTCTACGAGCAGTACTTC | NA | TRBD1 | TRBJ2-7 | TRBV4-3
CASSSGTGMEKLFF | TGTGCCAGCAGTTCCGGGACAGGGATGGAAAAACTGTTTTTT | few | TRBD1 | TRBJ1-4 | TRBV2
CAWSAGQGIYDGYTF | TGTGCCTGGAGTGCGGGACAGGGGATATACGATGGCTACACCTTC | once | TRBD1 | TRBJ1-2 | TRBV30
CASRTAPTESYTF | TGTGCCAGCAGGACCGCCCCGACAGAGAGCTACACCTTC | few | NA | TRBJ1-2 | TRBV6-5
CASSAGQTNQPQHF | TGTGCCAGCAGTGCGGGACAGACTAATCAGCCCCAGCATTTT | few | TRBD1 | TRBJ1-5 | TRBV2
CASSQGGGGYGYTF | TGTGCCAGCAGCCAGGGAGGCGGGGGCTATGGCTACACCTTC | NA | NA | TRBJ1-2 | TRBV7-9
CASSLDRGLGTQYF | TGTGCCAGCAGCTTGGACAGGGGGCTAGGGACCCAGTACTTC | NA | TRBD1 | TRBJ2-5 | TRBV5-6
CASSLDTVNQPQHF | TGTGCCAGCAGCTTAGATACGGTCAATCAGCCCCAGCATTTT | NA | NA | TRBJ1-5 | TRBV7-8
CASGGGTDTQYF | TGTGCCAGCGGGGGAGGCACAGATACGCAGTATTTT | NA | NA | TRBJ2-3 | TRBV6-5
CASSRGVNVGRRMNTEAFF | TGCGCCAGCAGCCGAGGGGTGAACGTTGGGCGTAGGATGAACACTGAAGCTTTCTTT | few | NA | TRBJ1-1 | TRBV4-1